The 10 T cell receptor beta chains reported below all come from one sample, sequenced in a study of T cells in Graves' hyperthyroidism and ophthalmopathy. Amplification targeted TCR beta CDR3 regions from RNA transcripts. First-round RT-PCR of the TCR CDR3 relied on the HTBI primer set. TCRdb re-called the multiplex PCR reads with MiXCR, one entry per CDR3 protein. The sample records 620,000 or so distinct CDR3 sequences, about 14% being singletons. Input material: blood. Receptors were obtained from a woman in her forties or fifties with Graves' ophthalmopathy.

This clonotype was seen just once. This chain joins TRBV6-5 and TRBJ2-5; 11 bases fit TRBD1. The germline V gene has CDR1 MNHEY and CDR2 SVGAGI. J lost 5 bases, V lost 0 bases, and 11 bases had no gene match. The CDR3 has 18 amino acids. DNA for the CDR3: TGTGCCAGCAGTTACTCGAAATATGGACAGGGGGCGAGGGAGACCCAGTACTTC. As protein: CASSYSKYGQGARETQYF.

There are many counts of this clonotype. The chain combines TRBV7-8 with TRBJ1-5; 10 bases line up with TRBD1. Germline CDR1 is SGHVS and CDR2 is FQNEAQ. CDR3 length: 17 amino acids. With 1 base clipped from V and 2 bases from J, the junction kept 5 bases outside the gene matches. The CDR3 loop is CASSLVPGTGGNQPQHF. CDR3 DNA sequence: TGTGCCAGCAGCTTAGTGCCCGGGACAGGGGGCAATCAGCCCCAGCATTTT.

This clonotype showed up many times. The chain has TRBV27 and TRBJ2-7; weak D call: TRBD2 (6 bases). The germline V gene has CDR1 MNHEY and CDR2 SMNVEV (reference sequence). This CDR3 is built from 13 residues. Trimming pared 4 bases from V and 3 bases from J, leaving 10 bases between. CDR3 coding DNA: TGTGCCAGCAGTTGGGGGGACCTCTACGAGCAGTACTTC. Translated, it gives CASSWGDLYEQYF.

This clonotype has ten or more counts. The V and J genes are TRBV7-2 and TRBJ2-1, with 10 bases identical to TRBD2. The CDR3 is 15 residues long. Germline assignment: CDR1 SGHTA and CDR2 FQGNSA. After removal of 0 bases from V and 7 bases from J, the junction contained 3 bases not matched to a gene. The CDR3 region is CASSLAAGGWNEQFF. In DNA, the CDR3 is TGTGCCAGCAGCTTAGCAGCGGGAGGGTGGAATGAGCAGTTCTTC.

This clonotype has a count of ten or more. The V call is TRBV7-6, the J call TRBJ2-1; a weak D match, TRBD2 (5 bases). CDR3 length: 14 amino acids. The V and J ends lost 5 bases and 5 bases respectively, with 13 bases between them. CDR1 and CDR2 (germline): SGHVS, FNYEAQ. CDR3 region: CASSHSDFNNEQFF. In DNA, the CDR3 is TGTGCCAGCAGCCACTCGGACTTTAACAATGAGCAGTTCTTC.

This clonotype was recorded a few times. This chain uses TRBV12-3 or TRBV12-4 with TRBJ1-4; no clear D. The CDR3 covers 13 residues. Deletions cut 10 bases from V and 8 bases from J, with 17 bases between. CDR3 sequence (DNA): TGTGCCACCGCGCCCGCCATGCAAGAAAAACTGTTTTTT. It translates to CATAPAMQEKLFF.

This clonotype was detected many times. The chain employs TRBV5-1 and TRBJ2-3; 7 nucleotides agree with TRBD2. With 0 bases clipped from V and 3 bases from J, the junction kept 4 bases outside the gene matches. CDR1 is SGHRS and CDR2 is YFSETQ in the germline V gene. CDR3 length equals 15 residues. CDR3 nucleotide sequence: TGCGCCAGCAGCTTGGTTCTAGCGGTGACAGATACGCAGTATTTT. Translating gives CASSLVLAVTDTQYF.

In its sample, this clonotype was seen many times. V is TRBV19 and J is TRBJ2-7; 11 bases agree with TRBD1. Germline-derived CDR1 and CDR2 are LNHDA and SQIVND (reference sequence). CDR3 length: 14 amino acids. With 1 base clipped from V and 4 bases from J, the junction kept 0 bases outside the gene matches. The CDR3 region is CASSIGDRGYEQYF. CDR3 coding DNA: TGTGCCAGTAGTATAGGGGACAGGGGGTACGAGCAGTACTTC.

This clonotype is a singleton in its sample. The CDR3 ends on some other residue instead of the conserved phenylalanine or tryptophan, so this is likely a read error. The chain recombines TRBV13 with TRBJ2-2; 8 nucleotides line up with TRBD1. CDR3 size: 15 residues. Germline-derived CDR1 and CDR2 are PRHDT and FYEKMQ (reference sequence). The ends lost 1 base at V and 5 bases at J; junction bases unmatched: 3. The CDR3 DNA is TGTGCCAGCAGCTTAGCTCAGGGGGCGACCGGGGAGCTGTTTCTT. This encodes CASSLAQGATGELFL.

This clonotype was detected ten times or more. This rearrangement joins TRBV7-9 to TRBJ1-6, with 9 bases fitting TRBD1. The CDR3 sequence is 15 residues long. CDR1 is SEHNR, CDR2 FQNEAQ, per germline (reference sequence). The trim removed 5 bases at V and 8 bases at J, leaving 7 bases unmatched. The CDR3 DNA reads TGTGCCAGCAGCGTGGACAGGGGTGGTTATTCACCCCTCCACTTT. This sequence encodes CASSVDRGGYSPLHF.